Shown below are 10 T cell receptor beta chains from a single sample sequenced in a study of T cell responses to AZD1222 COVID-19 vaccine. Measured with immunoSEQ multiplex PCR; TCRdb has only the in-frame clones, and not every one. The sample yields some 110,000 clones, more than 65% seen once. The material was peripheral blood, obtained on day 0 of AZD1222 vaccination. The receptors were gathered from an adult in good health.

This chain joins TRBV5-5 and TRBJ2-5; D gene ambiguous. Deletions cut 0 bases from V and 5 bases from J, with 5 bases between. The CDR3 is made up of 12 amino acids. CDR1 is SGHKS, CDR2 YYEKEE, per germline (reference sequence). In nucleotides, the CDR3 is TGTGCCAGCAGCTTGGTTTTGGAGACCCAGTACTTC. It encodes CASSLVLETQYF.

This chain links TRBV24-1 with TRBJ2-5, with D perhaps TRBD2 (6 bases). Germline CDR1 KGHDR, CDR2 SFDVKD. V was clipped by 9 bases and J by 3 bases, with 19 bases between them. The CDR3 contains 15 residues. The CDR3 sequence: CATQPVGGAEETQYF. CDR3 nucleotide sequence: TGTGCCACCCAACCGGTCGGGGGTGCTGAAGAGACCCAGTACTTC.

The genes are TRBV15 and TRBJ1-1; 7 bases map to TRBD1. Losses at the gene ends were 0 bases for V and 7 bases for J; bases not matched to a gene: 11. This CDR3 is 16 amino acids long. Looked up from germline, CDR1 is LNHNV and CDR2 is YYDKDF (reference sequence). CDR3 amino acids: CATSRDSAGAGGEAFF. The CDR3 DNA sequence: TGTGCCACCAGCAGAGATTCCGCAGGGGCAGGGGGTGAAGCTTTCTTT.

The J gene is TRBJ2-3, the V gene TRBV6-5; tentative D call: TRBD1 (6 bases). The CDR3 is 15 residues long. CDR1 MNHEY and CDR2 SVGAGI come from the germline V gene. V lost 2 bases and J lost 0, with 9 bases in between. This CDR3 reads CASSYRDTSTDTQYF. In DNA, the CDR3 is TGTGCCAGCAGTTACCGGGACACCAGCACAGATACGCAGTATTTT.

V gene TRBV3-1 (or the pseudogene TRBV3-2) combines with J gene TRBJ2-1; a possible D gene is TRBD2 (5 bases). The germline V gene encodes CDR1 LGHDT and CDR2 YNNKEL (reference sequence). CDR3 length: 15 residues. The V gene lost 3 bases and the J gene lost 7 bases, with 16 bases spanning the gap. The CDR3: CASSQAGAVGNEQFF. CDR3 bases: TGTGCCAGCAGCCAGGCCGGAGCGGTGGGGAATGAGCAGTTCTTC.

A word on this clone: The junction departs from the called germline gene at one end, perhaps through a read error. V and J are TRBV5-8 and TRBJ2-7; the D gene is possibly TRBD1 (5 bases). The CDR3 length is 13 residues. The germline CDR1 and CDR2 sequences are SGHTS and YDEGEE. CDR3 sequence (DNA): TGTGCCAGCAGCCAGAACAGGATGGCTGGGAAGCACTTC. It encodes CASSQNRMAGKHF.

This clone turned up a few times. The chain combines TRBV5-6 with TRBJ1-1; D is undetermined. The germline V gene encodes CDR1 SGHDT and CDR2 YYEEEE. V dropped 2 bases and J dropped 7 bases, with 6 bases sitting between them. The CDR3 has 11 residues. The CDR3 bases are TGTGCCAGCAGCTTAGGTCTTGAAGCTTTCTTT. It encodes CASSLGLEAFF.

The rearrangement joins TRBV27 to TRBJ2-2; D is unresolved. The CDR3 extends over 12 amino acids. The V gene lost 0 bases and the J gene lost 7 bases, with 3 bases spanning the gap. Germline V lookup: CDR1 MNHEY, CDR2 SMNVEV (reference sequence). The CDR3 region has the DNA TGTGCCAGCAGTTTATCCCGCGGGGAGCTGTTTTTT. It codes for CASSLSRGELFF.

This clone was found many times. The chain uses TRBV7-9 and TRBJ1-5, with D perhaps TRBD1 (6 bases). Germline loops: CDR1 SEHNR, CDR2 FQNEAQ (reference sequence). V shed 5 bases and J shed 4 bases, with 9 bases lying between them. The CDR3 has 13 residues. Here the CDR3 reads CASSRQENQPQHF. CDR3 nucleotide sequence: TGTGCCAGCAGCCGACAGGAGAATCAGCCCCAGCATTTT.

A remark on this clone: This sample includes further DNA sequences coding for the same CDR3. The chain is built from TRBV6-4 and TRBJ1-6; TRBD1 aligns across 8 bases. V trimming: 2 bases; J trimming: 9 bases; junction bases outside the gene matches: 6. This CDR3 contains 15 residues. Germline V gene lookup returns CDR1 MRHNA and CDR2 SNTAGT. The CDR3 region has the DNA TGTGCCAGCAGTGACCAAGGACAGGGAGGTTCACCCCTCCACTTT. Translated: CASSDQGQGGSPLHF.